This passage covers 14 T cell receptor beta chains from one sample sequenced in a study of blood T cell repertoires in COVID-19 (dated by TCRdb to the early 2020s). The receptor library was made with the immunoSEQ multiplex PCR assay. Held by TCRdb, this immuneACCESS table contains in-frame sequences only and omits some clones. Under half of the omission traces to an unresolved V gene where checked; the cause of the rest is unknown. The sample table shows over 95,000 clones, and around 85% are seen once. The ten biggest clones cover about 12% of the sample. The sample was peripheral blood. Source of these receptors: a human donor in a cohort sampled during active COVID-19.

The chain recombines TRBV2 with TRBJ2-3, with 9 bases that match TRBD2. The junction had 5 bases not matched to a gene; V was cut back by 5 bases and J by 2 bases. This CDR3 region has 15 residues. Germline-derived CDR1 and CDR2 are SNHLY and FYNNEI. CDR3 nucleotides: TGTGCCAGCAGTCTTAGCGGGGGTGACACAGATACGCAGTATTTT. This codes for CASSLSGGDTDTQYF.

The CDR3 loop is CASMDRGGVGNTIYF. In DNA form, the CDR3 reads TGTGCCAGTATGGACAGGGGTGGCGTTGGAAACACCATATATTTT. The rearrangement links TRBV19 to TRBJ1-3; 9 bases fit TRBD1. J gave up 3 bases and V 7 bases, and 7 bases lay outside the gene matches. The CDR3 runs to 15 residues. Looked up from germline, CDR1 is LNHDA and CDR2 is SQIVND (reference sequence). Drawing the rest from reference TRBV19 and TRBJ1-3, the complete variable domain is DGGITQSPKYLFRKEGQNVTLSCEQNLNHDAMYWYRQDPGQGLRLIYYSQIVNDFQKGDIAEGYSVSREKKESFPLTVTSAQKNPTAFYLCASMDRGGVGNTIYFGEGSWLTVV.

The chain employs TRBV6-5 and TRBJ1-3; no firm D call. Germline V gene lookup returns CDR1 MNHEY and CDR2 SVGAGI. This CDR3 has 13 residues. The ends were cut back, 6 bases at V and 6 bases at J, with 12 bases in the middle. CDR3 loop: CASRKATTNTIYF. CDR3 sequence (DNA): TGTGCCAGCAGGAAAGCGACCACAAACACCATATATTTT.

The sample holds one count of this clone. This rearrangement joins TRBV4-1 to TRBJ2-1; 8 nucleotides agree with TRBD2. CDR3 size: 15 residues. Germline CDR1 MGHRA, CDR2 YSYEKL. With 6 bases clipped from V and 6 bases from J, the junction kept 10 bases outside the gene matches. The CDR3 DNA follows: TGCGCCAGCAGTCAGGCGGGGGGCTATGGCAATGAGCAGTTCTTC. It codes for CASSQAGGYGNEQFF.

This chain links TRBV19 with TRBJ2-3, with D possibly being TRBD1 (5 bases). V lost 5 bases to trimming and J lost 2 bases, with 14 bases between them. CDR3 length equals 15 residues. Germline CDR1 is LNHDA and CDR2 is SQIVND (reference sequence). The CDR3 here is CASSSRQSDTDTQYF. Written as DNA, the CDR3 is TGTGCCAGTAGTTCCAGACAGTCAGACACAGATACGCAGTATTTT.

The chain links TRBV11-2 to TRBJ2-5; D unclear. This CDR3 spans 11 amino acids. Germline CDR1 SGHAT, CDR2 FQNNGV. The germline V and J ends were trimmed by 2 bases and 4 bases, with 2 bases remaining between them. CDR3 bases: TGTGCCAGCAGCTTACTAGAGACCCAGTACTTC. Protein product: CASSLLETQYF. The full variable domain, in which reference TRBV11-2 and TRBJ2-5 provide the parts outside the CDR3, is EAGVAQSPRYKIIEKRQSVAFWCNPISGHATLYWYQQILGQGPKLLIQFQNNGVVDDSQLPKDRFSAERLKGVDSTLKIQPAKLEDSAVYLCASSLLETQYFGPGTRLLVL.

The rearrangement joins TRBV11-1 to TRBJ2-7, with a possible D match to TRBD1 (5 bases). CDR3 length equals 13 residues. Looked up from germline, CDR1 is SGHAT and CDR2 is FQDESV (reference sequence). Trimming removed 1 base at V and 6 bases at J, with 10 bases between. The CDR3 sequence: CASSLVQGSEQYF. Here the CDR3 DNA reads TGTGCCAGCAGCTTAGTTCAGGGAAGCGAGCAGTACTTC.

The rearrangement uses TRBV5-5 and TRBJ2-5; 7 bases match TRBD1. CDR3 length: 14 amino acids. Trimming cost V 3 bases and J 1 base; bases outside gene matches: 3. Germline lookup yields CDR1 SGHKS and CDR2 YYEKEE (reference sequence). The CDR3 loop is CASSWGTAQETQYF. CDR3 nucleotide sequence: TGTGCCAGCAGCTGGGGGACAGCCCAAGAGACCCAGTACTTC.

The chain employs TRBV7-2 and TRBJ1-2, with D maybe TRBD1 (5 bases). Trimming cost V 1 base and J 2 bases, with 14 bases left between them. The germline gives CDR1 SGHTA, CDR2 FQGNSA. This CDR3 comprises 16 residues. CDR3 nucleotides: TGTGCCAGCAGCTTAGGGGGAGGGGACGGAAACTATGGCTACACCTTC. Protein product: CASSLGGGDGNYGYTF.

The chain has TRBV18 and TRBJ1-2, with D perhaps TRBD1 (5 bases). Germline lookup yields CDR1 KGHSH and CDR2 LQKENI. The CDR3 sequence is 14 residues long. V was cut by 2 bases and J by 3 bases, with 10 bases left in between. CDR3: CASSPEEGYYGYTF. The CDR3 DNA reads TGTGCCAGCTCACCAGAGGAGGGGTACTATGGCTACACCTTC.

The CDR3 is CASSSPGTGVFVEAFF. In DNA, the CDR3 is TGTGCCAGCAGTTCTCCCGGGACAGGGGTTTTCGTTGAAGCTTTCTTT. V and J are TRBV6-5 and TRBJ1-1; the match to TRBD1 covers 10 bases. The germline CDR1 and CDR2 sequences are MNHEY and SVGAGI. With V trimmed by 4 bases and J by 7 bases, 12 bases remained unmatched. The CDR3 runs 16 residues.

CDR3 sequence: CASSSPGRGSYNEQFF. The DNA of the CDR3 is TGTGCCAGCAGTTCACCGGGTAGGGGGTCCTACAATGAGCAGTTCTTC. This chain uses TRBV6-2 or TRBV6-3 with TRBJ2-1, with a weak D call TRBD1 (6 bases). Trimming shortened V by 4 bases and J by 1 base, and 14 bases separated the two germline ends. The CDR3 consists of 16 residues. Per germline, CDR1 MNHEY and CDR2 SVGEGT.

The V and J genes are TRBV15 and TRBJ2-3; D gene uncertain. V was cut by 1 base and J by 5 bases, with 10 bases left in between. Per the germline V gene, CDR1 is LNHNV and CDR2 is YYDKDF (reference sequence). The CDR3 totals 14 residues. The DNA for the CDR3 is TGTGCCACCAGCAGAGTCCCCGGGTTAGATACGCAGTATTTT. It encodes CATSRVPGLDTQYF.

This rearrangement joins TRBV18 to TRBJ2-1, with D possibly being TRBD2 (6 bases). This CDR3 comprises 14 residues. Looked up from germline, CDR1 is KGHSH and CDR2 is LQKENI. V lost 6 bases and J 6 bases, leaving 15 bases between the germline ends. The CDR3 loop reads CASSWTNLGNEQFF. The CDR3 nucleotides read TGTGCCAGCTCTTGGACTAATTTGGGCAATGAGCAGTTCTTC.